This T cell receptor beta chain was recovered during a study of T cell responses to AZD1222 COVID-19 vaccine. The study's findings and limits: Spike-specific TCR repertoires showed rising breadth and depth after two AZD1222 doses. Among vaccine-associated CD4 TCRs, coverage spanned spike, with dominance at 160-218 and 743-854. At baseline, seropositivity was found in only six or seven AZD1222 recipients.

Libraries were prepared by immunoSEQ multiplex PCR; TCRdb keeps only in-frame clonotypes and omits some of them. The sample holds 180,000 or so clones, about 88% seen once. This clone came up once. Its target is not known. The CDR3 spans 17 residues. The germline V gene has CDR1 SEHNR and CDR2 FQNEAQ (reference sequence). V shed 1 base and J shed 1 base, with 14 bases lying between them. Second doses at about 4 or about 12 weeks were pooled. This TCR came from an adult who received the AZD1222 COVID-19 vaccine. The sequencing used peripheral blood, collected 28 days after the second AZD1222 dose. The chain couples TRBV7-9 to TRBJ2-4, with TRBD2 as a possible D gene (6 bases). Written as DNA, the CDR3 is TGTGCCAGCAGCTTAGGGCCCCTCCGGGAGGCCAAAAACATTCAGTACTTC. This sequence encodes CASSLGPLREAKNIQYF.